Listed here are 27 T cell receptor beta chains from one sample, sequenced in a study of T cell clonotyping in hematopoietic cell transplantation. Profiling relied on immunoSEQ multiplex PCR, and the TCRdb table lists in-frame clones only, not all of them. The sample carries 15,000 to 20,000 clones, around nine tenths recorded once. The sequenced sample was peripheral blood mononuclear cells. The receptors here all came from a man between 35 and 55 years old in good health. Some clones in this sample may be carry-over from other donors' samples.

In DNA, the CDR3 is TGTGCCAGCAGCGGGATCACGGAGCAGTTCTTC. Translated: CASSGITEQFF. The V and J genes are TRBV5-6 and TRBJ2-1; D gene ambiguous. V was trimmed by 4 bases and J by 10 bases, leaving 9 bases between them. Germline V gene lookup returns CDR1 SGHDT and CDR2 YYEEEE. This CDR3 is 11 amino acids long.

This chain connects TRBV10-3 to TRBJ1-4; D gene unclear. Trimming removed 6 bases at V and 6 bases at J, with 8 bases between. Germline-derived CDR1 and CDR2 are ENHRY and SYGVKD. This CDR3 has 12 amino acids. The CDR3 sequence: CAISEDYEKLFF. As DNA, the CDR3 is TGTGCCATCAGCGAAGACTATGAAAAACTGTTTTTT.

This clone was seen just once. The V gene is TRBV6-5, the J gene TRBJ2-7, with 7 bases that match TRBD1. CDR1 is MNHEY, CDR2 SVGAGI, per germline. CDR3 length: 11 amino acids. With V trimmed by 6 bases and J by 5 bases, 1 base remained unmatched. CDR3 amino acids: CASRTGDEQYF. DNA of the CDR3: TGTGCCAGCAGAACAGGGGACGAGCAGTACTTC.

J is TRBJ2-5 and V is TRBV29-1, with D possibly matching TRBD2 (5 bases). V was shortened by 7 bases and J by 5 bases, with 29 bases between the two germline ends. There are 17 residues in the CDR3. Germline V CDR1 and CDR2: SQVTM, ANQGSEA. CDR3 residues: CSARRAYGRVEVETQYF. DNA for the CDR3: TGCAGCGCCCGACGGGCTTATGGACGGGTGGAGGTGGAGACCCAGTACTTC.

V is TRBV6-4 and J is TRBJ2-2; a weak D match, TRBD1 (6 bases). The V end lost 5 bases, the J end lost 5 bases, and 12 bases lay between the germline ends. This CDR3 spans 14 amino acids. Germline lookup yields CDR1 MRHNA and CDR2 SNTAGT. The DNA for the CDR3 is TGTGCCAGCAGTTCCGAAGGGGGTACCGGGGAGCTGTTTTTT. This encodes CASSSEGGTGELFF.

V usage is TRBV5-6 and J usage is TRBJ2-3, with 13 bases fitting TRBD2. J was trimmed by 4 bases and V by 4 bases; bases with no gene match: 6. Germline lookup yields CDR1 SGHDT and CDR2 YYEEEE. CDR3 length equals 16 residues. The CDR3 region is CASSPLLAGGPDTQYF. In DNA, the CDR3 is TGTGCCAGCAGCCCGTTACTAGCGGGAGGGCCAGATACGCAGTATTTT. The whole variable domain, filled in from reference TRBV5-6 and TRBJ2-3, reads DAGVTQSPTHLIKTRGQQVTLRCSPKSGHDTVSWYQQALGQGPQFIFQYYEEEERQRGNFPDRFSGHQFPNYSSELNVNALLLGDSALYLCASSPLLAGGPDTQYFGPGTRLTVL.

The chain uses TRBV10-3 and TRBJ2-1, with TRBD1 identical over 7 bases. This CDR3 is 15 amino acids long. J lost 11 bases, V lost 0 bases, and 10 bases had no gene match. Germline loops: CDR1 ENHRY, CDR2 SYGVKD. In nucleotides, the CDR3 is TGTGCCATCAGTGAGTCTACAGGGGTCACCTTTAAGCAGTTCTTC. Translation: CAISESTGVTFKQFF.

The chain combines TRBV7-2 with TRBJ2-7, with D tentatively TRBD1 (5 bases). Germline CDR1 is SGHTA and CDR2 is FQGNSA. Trimming pared 5 bases from V and 3 bases from J, leaving 8 bases between. The CDR3 covers 12 residues. The CDR3 protein is CASSRQGYEQYF. The CDR3 coding sequence is TGTGCCAGCAGCCGTCAGGGCTACGAGCAGTACTTC.

The chain couples TRBV25-1 to TRBJ2-5, with 7 nucleotides matching TRBD1. V trimming: 8 bases; J trimming: 2 bases; junction bases outside the gene matches: 11. Germline V gene sequence: CDR1 MGHDK, CDR2 SYGVNS. This CDR3 contains 15 residues. The CDR3 protein is CASANRGRSQETQYF. CDR3 DNA: TGTGCCAGCGCGAACAGGGGAAGGTCACAAGAGACCCAGTACTTC.

The V and J genes are TRBV7-6 and TRBJ2-3, with unresolved D. The CDR3 sequence is 14 residues long. Germline CDR1 is SGHVS and CDR2 is FNYEAQ. V was trimmed by 1 base and J by 1 base, leaving 6 bases between them. CDR3 nucleotides: TGTGCCAGCAGCTTAGTTGGAGGCACAGATACGCAGTATTTT. Translation: CASSLVGGTDTQYF.

The chain couples TRBV19 to TRBJ2-1, with 7 bases that match TRBD2. The CDR3 is 14 residues long. Germline assignment: CDR1 LNHDA and CDR2 SQIVND (reference sequence). V lost 3 bases to trimming and J lost 7 bases; unmatched junction nucleotides: 6. The DNA of the CDR3 is TGTGCCAGTAGTATCTTCGCGGGAGAGAATGAGCAGTTCTTC. Protein product: CASSIFAGENEQFF.

The rearrangement uses TRBV5-6 and TRBJ2-7; maybe TRBD1 (6 bases). The CDR3 is made up of 15 amino acids. CDR1 and CDR2 from the germline V gene are SGHDT and YYEEEE. With 3 bases removed from V and 2 bases from J, the gap between germline ends came to 15 bases. The CDR3 reads CASSWSRTETYEQYF. The CDR3 DNA is TGTGCCAGCAGCTGGTCGAGGACAGAGACCTACGAGCAGTACTTC.

Only one count was recorded for this clone. The genes are TRBV6-1 and TRBJ2-3; D perhaps matches TRBD2 (5 bases). CDR3 length: 15 residues. Germline-derived CDR1 and CDR2 are MNHNS and SASEGT. V shed 4 bases and J shed 3 bases, with 14 bases lying between them. CDR3 DNA: TGTGCCAGCAGTGCCCCGTACCGAGGGACAGATACGCAGTATTTT. It yields the protein CASSAPYRGTDTQYF.

The rearrangement links TRBV11-2 to TRBJ2-5; D possibly corresponds to TRBD2 (5 bases). CDR1 and CDR2 (germline): SGHAT, FQNNGV. V was clipped by 5 bases and J by 5 bases, with 12 bases between them. This CDR3 contains 13 residues. Here the CDR3 reads CASSQEGRETQYF. The CDR3 region has the DNA TGTGCCAGCAGCCAAGAGGGCCGGGAGACCCAGTACTTC.

The rearrangement joins TRBV29-1 to TRBJ2-2; D unclear. This CDR3 contains 14 residues. Per germline, CDR1 SQVTM and CDR2 ANQGSEA. V lost 7 bases and J 2 bases, leaving 14 bases between the germline ends. CDR3 in amino acids: CSGQRSLNTGELFF. CDR3 bases: TGCAGCGGTCAGAGGAGCCTCAACACCGGGGAGCTGTTTTTT.

The chain has TRBV6-7 and TRBJ2-7; D is uncertain. TRBV6-7 is treated as an ORF (open reading frame) with a function not yet certain. This CDR3 has 10 amino acids. V was trimmed by 7 bases and J by 10 bases, leaving 11 bases between them. The CDR3 here is CASTTDPQYF. The CDR3 nucleotides are TGTGCCAGCACCACGGATCCTCAGTACTTC.

This clone has a single count. The chain has TRBV14 and TRBJ2-1; 8 bases line up with TRBD2. This CDR3 is 15 amino acids long. J was trimmed by 2 bases and V by 5 bases; bases with no gene match: 5. Germline CDR1 is SGHDN and CDR2 is FVKESK. DNA of the CDR3: TGTGCCAGCAGCGAATTAGCGGGACCCTACAATGAGCAGTTCTTC. This translates into CASSELAGPYNEQFF. Using reference TRBV14 and TRBJ2-1 for the parts outside the CDR3, the full variable domain is EAGVTQFPSHSVIEKGQTVTLRCDPISGHDNLYWYRRVMGKEIKFLLHFVKESKQDESGMPNNRFLAERTGGTYSTLKVQPAELEDSGVYFCASSELAGPYNEQFFGPGTRLTVL.

This sequence joins TRBV30 and TRBJ2-5; D gene unclear. The CDR3 runs to 13 residues. V was pared by 0 bases and J by 5 bases, with 10 bases between. Germline V gene data show CDR1 as GTSNPN and CDR2 as SVGIG (reference sequence). The CDR3 region is CAWSVGGPETQYF. The CDR3 coding sequence is TGTGCCTGGAGTGTAGGTGGTCCGGAGACCCAGTACTTC.

CDR3 DNA: TGTGCCAGCAGTTACTCAGGGTTGAACACAGATACGCAGTATTTT. This codes for CASSYSGLNTDTQYF. The J gene is TRBJ2-3, the V gene TRBV6-5; D gene ambiguous. CDR1 MNHEY and CDR2 SVGAGI come from the germline V gene. With 0 bases removed from V and 2 bases from J, the gap between germline ends came to 9 bases. The length of the CDR3 is 15 residues.

Regarding this clone: One end of the junction is discordant with germline, which a read error may explain. The gene calls are TRBV4-1 and TRBJ2-5, with D uncertain. This CDR3 region has 14 residues. Germline values: CDR1 MGHRA, CDR2 YSYEKL. The CDR3 spells CASSPWAYQETQYF. The DNA of the CDR3 is TGCGCCAGCAGCCCGTGGGCCTACCAGGAGACCCAGTACTTC.

V usage is TRBV5-1 and J usage is TRBJ1-2; 11 bases agree with TRBD1. The V and J ends lost 3 bases and 7 bases, in that order; junction bases with no gene match: 2. The CDR3 is 13 amino acids. Germline CDR1 and CDR2: SGHRS and YFSETQ. CDR3: CASSSGTGGGYTF. The CDR3, as DNA: TGCGCCAGCAGCTCCGGGACAGGGGGTGGCTACACCTTC.

The gene calls are TRBV5-1 and TRBJ1-2; a possible D gene is TRBD1 (6 bases). CDR1 is SGHRS, CDR2 YFSETQ, per germline. The CDR3 length is 12 residues. Deletions cut 6 bases from V and 3 bases from J, with 9 bases between. The CDR3 nucleotides read TGCGCCAGCACAGCAGGGGACTATGGCTACACCTTC. It is translated as CASTAGDYGYTF.

DNA of the CDR3: TGCGCCAGCAGCCAGCGACAGGGGATGATGGCTTTCTTT. Protein: CASSQRQGMMAFF. The gene calls are TRBV5-1 and TRBJ1-1, with TRBD1 matching 8 bases. The CDR3 loop spans 13 amino acids. The ends lost 4 bases at V and 11 bases at J; junction bases unmatched: 10. Germline CDR1 SGHRS, CDR2 YFSETQ.

This clone was counted only a few times. The rearrangement uses TRBV13 and TRBJ2-7, with D tentatively TRBD2 (6 bases). CDR1 and CDR2 from the germline V gene are PRHDT and FYEKMQ (reference sequence). The CDR3 runs to 13 residues. The V and J ends lost 3 bases and 3 bases respectively, with 9 bases between them. CDR3 in DNA: TGTGCCAGCAGCTTGGAGGGACGCTACGAGCAGTACTTC. Translation gives CASSLEGRYEQYF.

The chain uses TRBV4-3 and TRBJ2-3, with unresolved D. Germline CDR1 and CDR2: LGHNA and YSLEER. The germline V and J ends were trimmed by 0 bases and 0 bases, with 10 bases remaining between them. This CDR3 has 16 residues. The CDR3 protein is CASSQDWATSTDTQYF. Written as DNA, the CDR3 is TGCGCCAGCAGCCAAGATTGGGCAACTAGCACAGATACGCAGTATTTT.

The gene calls are TRBV11-2 and TRBJ2-5, with D perhaps matching TRBD1 (5 bases). The V and J ends lost 4 bases and 4 bases respectively, with 22 bases between them. CDR3 length: 17 amino acids. Germline loops: CDR1 SGHAT, CDR2 FQNNGV. The DNA of the CDR3 is TGTGCCAGCAGCTATATCGGATCCCCACAGGCTGCAGAGACCCAGTACTTC. It yields the protein CASSYIGSPQAAETQYF.

This clone was recorded once. This chain uses TRBV6-6 with TRBJ2-3; the match to TRBD1 covers 7 bases. Trimming removed 7 bases from V and 2 bases from J; junction bases left unmatched: 3. The CDR3 is 13 residues long. Germline V lookup: CDR1 MNHNY, CDR2 SVGAGI (reference sequence). The CDR3 DNA reads as TGTGCCAGCATGAGGGGGCACACAGATACGCAGTATTTT. Its translation: CASMRGHTDTQYF.